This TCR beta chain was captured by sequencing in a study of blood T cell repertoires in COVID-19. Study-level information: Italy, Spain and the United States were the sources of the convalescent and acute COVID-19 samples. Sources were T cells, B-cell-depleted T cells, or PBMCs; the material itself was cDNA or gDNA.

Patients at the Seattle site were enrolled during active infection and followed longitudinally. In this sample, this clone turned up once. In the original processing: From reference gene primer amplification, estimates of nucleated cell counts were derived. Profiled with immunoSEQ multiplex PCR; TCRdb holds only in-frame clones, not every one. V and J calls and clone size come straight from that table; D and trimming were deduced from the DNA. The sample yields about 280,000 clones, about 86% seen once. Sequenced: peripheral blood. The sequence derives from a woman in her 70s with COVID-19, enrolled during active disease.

The CDR3 DNA reads TGCGCCAGCAGCATGGACGGGGGCTATGGCTACACCTTC. The encoded protein is CASSMDGGYGYTF. This rearrangement joins TRBV5-1 to TRBJ1-2; a weak D match, TRBD1 (5 bases). Trimming cost V 4 bases and J 4 bases, with 11 bases left between them. The germline gives CDR1 SGHRS, CDR2 YFSETQ. The CDR3 consists of 13 residues.